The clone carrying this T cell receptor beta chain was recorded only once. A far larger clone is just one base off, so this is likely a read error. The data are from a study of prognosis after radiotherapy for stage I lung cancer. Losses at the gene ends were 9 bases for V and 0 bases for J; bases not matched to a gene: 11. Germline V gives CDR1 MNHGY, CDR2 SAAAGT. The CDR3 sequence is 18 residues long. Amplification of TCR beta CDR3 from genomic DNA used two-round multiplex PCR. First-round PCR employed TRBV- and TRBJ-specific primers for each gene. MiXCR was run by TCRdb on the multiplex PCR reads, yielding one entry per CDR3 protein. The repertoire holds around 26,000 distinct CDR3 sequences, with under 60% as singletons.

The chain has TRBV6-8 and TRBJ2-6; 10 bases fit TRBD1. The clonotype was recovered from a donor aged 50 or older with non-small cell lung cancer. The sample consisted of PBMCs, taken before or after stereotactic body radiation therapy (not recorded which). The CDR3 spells CARSRTGGRSSGANVLTF. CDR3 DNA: TGTGCCAGAAGTCGGACAGGGGGTCGGAGCTCTGGGGCCAACGTCCTGACTTTC.